Each of the 10 T cell receptor beta chains below was sequenced from the same sample in a study of vaccination and CD4 T cells after COVID-19. Antigens for these TCRs are unknown. The Oncomine TCR Beta short-read assay sequenced DNA from cultured CD4+ T cells. TCRdb processed the PCR reads anew with MiXCR; each CDR3 protein has one entry. The table has about 21,000 distinct CDR3 sequences, over 40% seen once. Indicated treatment: approximately 10-day PBMC culture with coronavirus spike peptide pools or control peptides (ViraFEST assay). The specimen was CD4+ T cells from blood, cultured in vitro. These TCRs come from a human donor who had recovered from COVID-19.

The gene calls are TRBV7-9 and TRBJ2-2; D ambiguous. The V end was cut by 5 bases, the J end by 3 bases, with 10 bases between. CDR3 length equals 14 residues. Germline CDR1 SEHNR, CDR2 FQNEAQ (reference sequence). CDR3 amino acids: CASSVDGYTGELFF. The CDR3 DNA reads as TGTGCCAGCAGCGTAGACGGCTACACCGGGGAGCTGTTTTTT. Using reference TRBV7-9 and TRBJ2-2 for the parts outside the CDR3, the full variable domain is DTGVSQNPRHKITKRGQNVTFRCDPISEHNRLYWYRQTLGQGPEFLTYFQNEAQLEKSRLLSDRFSAERPKGSFSTLEIQRTEQGDSAMYLCASSVDGYTGELFFGEGSRLTVL.

The chain's CDR3 is CASSLRIPYGYTF. For the CDR3, the DNA is TGTGCCAGCAGCCTCAGGATTCCCTATGGCTACACCTTC. The chain links TRBV12-3 or TRBV12-4 to TRBJ1-2; no definite D call. CDR3 length: 13 amino acids. Trimming pared 6 bases from V and 4 bases from J, leaving 12 bases between.

This clonotype turned up a few times. The chain uses TRBV6-1 and TRBJ1-6; D unresolved. Germline V gene lookup returns CDR1 MNHNS and CDR2 SASEGT. The CDR3 consists of 11 residues. Trimming removed 3 bases from V and 9 bases from J, with 3 bases in between. The CDR3 loop reads CASSDISPLHF. In DNA form, the CDR3 reads TGTGCCAGCAGTGATATTTCACCCCTCCACTTT.

This clonotype was observed a handful of times. The chain recombines TRBV6-2 or TRBV6-3 with TRBJ1-2; 8 nucleotides line up with TRBD1. CDR1 and CDR2 from the germline V gene are MNHEY and SVGEGT. J was trimmed by 8 bases and V by 6 bases; bases with no gene match: 2. This CDR3 has 11 amino acids. This CDR3 reads CASRTGEGYTF. Written as DNA, the CDR3 is TGTGCCAGCAGGACAGGGGAAGGCTACACCTTC.

This clonotype occurred a few times. The chain combines TRBV30 with TRBJ1-5, with a weak D call TRBD1 (5 bases). The CDR3 is made up of 12 amino acids. Per germline, CDR1 GTSNPN and CDR2 SVGIG (reference sequence). V lost 3 bases and J 6 bases, leaving 9 bases between the germline ends. CDR3 sequence: CAWRGGGQPQHF. CDR3 DNA: TGTGCCTGGAGGGGGGGAGGTCAGCCCCAGCATTTT.

This clonotype was picked up a small number of times. This sequence joins TRBV7-8 and TRBJ2-5; D gene unclear. V lost 0 bases and J 1 base, leaving 6 bases between the germline ends. The V gene's germline CDR1 is SGHVS and CDR2 FQNEAQ. This CDR3 spans 14 amino acids. CDR3 amino acids: CASSLAPSQETQYF. CDR3 in DNA: TGTGCCAGCAGCTTAGCCCCCAGCCAAGAGACCCAGTACTTC.

The rearrangement links TRBV6-2 or TRBV6-3 to TRBJ2-7; possibly TRBD1 or TRBD2 for D (6 bases each). Trimming stripped 7 bases from V and 8 bases from J, with 15 bases between. The CDR3 runs 12 residues. CDR1 is MNHEY and CDR2 is SVGEGT in the germline V gene. CDR3 amino acids: CASTLRGAQQYF. CDR3 bases: TGTGCCAGCACCTTAAGGGGGGCCCAGCAGTACTTC.

The sample holds a few counts of this clonotype. The V call is TRBV19, the J call TRBJ1-5; tentative D call: TRBD1 (5 bases). Germline loops: CDR1 LNHDA, CDR2 SQIVND (reference sequence). This CDR3 has 13 amino acids. The V gene lost 0 bases and the J gene lost 6 bases, with 6 bases spanning the gap. The chain's CDR3 is CASSIEGRQPQHF. In DNA, the CDR3 is TGTGCCAGTAGTATAGAGGGGCGTCAGCCCCAGCATTTT. Complete variable domain (other parts from reference TRBV19 and TRBJ1-5): DGGITQSPKYLFRKEGQNVTLSCEQNLNHDAMYWYRQDPGQGLRLIYYSQIVNDFQKGDIAEGYSVSREKKESFPLTVTSAQKNPTAFYLCASSIEGRQPQHFGDGTRLSIL.

Only one count was recorded for this clonotype. One junction end does not reproduce the germline sequence, and a read error may be involved. CDR3 protein: CSARARTGATDTQYF. The DNA of the CDR3 is TGCAGTGCGAGAGCCCGGACAGGGGCCACAGATACGCAGTATTTT. The V and J genes are TRBV20-1 and TRBJ2-3, with TRBD1 matching over 9 bases. This CDR3 has 15 amino acids. Per the germline V gene, CDR1 is DFQATT and CDR2 is SNEGSKA (reference sequence).

This clonotype is labeled as medium-sized. This chain uses TRBV27 with TRBJ2-7, with 8 bases lining up with TRBD1. The V gene end was trimmed by 4 bases and the J gene end by 5 bases; junction bases not matched to a gene: 4. The length of the CDR3 is 13 residues. The germline gives CDR1 MNHEY, CDR2 SMNVEV (reference sequence). This CDR3 reads CASSSMDRDEQYF. CDR3 DNA: TGTGCCAGCAGTTCTATGGACAGGGACGAGCAGTACTTC.